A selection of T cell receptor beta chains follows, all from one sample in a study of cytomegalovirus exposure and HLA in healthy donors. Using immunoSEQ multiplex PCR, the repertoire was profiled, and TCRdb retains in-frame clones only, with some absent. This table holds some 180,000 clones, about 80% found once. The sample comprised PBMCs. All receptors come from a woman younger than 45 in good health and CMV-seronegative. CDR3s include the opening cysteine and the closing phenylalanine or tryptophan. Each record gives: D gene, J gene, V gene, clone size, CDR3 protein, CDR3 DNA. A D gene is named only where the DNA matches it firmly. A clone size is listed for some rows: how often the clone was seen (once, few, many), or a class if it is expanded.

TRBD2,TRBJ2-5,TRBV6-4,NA,CASSDSGASGGQETQYF,TGTGCCAGCAGTGACTCTGGGGCTAGCGGGGGGCAAGAGACCCAGTACTTC
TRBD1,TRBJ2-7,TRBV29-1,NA,CSVRSGGRGQGLNYEQYF,TGCAGCGTTCGTAGTGGGGGCCGGGGACAGGGTTTAAACTACGAGCAGTACTTC
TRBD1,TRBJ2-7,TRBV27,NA,CASSLNRGYEQYF,TGTGCCAGCAGTTTAAACAGGGGCTACGAGCAGTACTTC
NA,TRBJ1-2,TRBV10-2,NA,CASSEDRFYGYTF,TGCGCCAGCAGCGAGGACAGATTCTATGGCTACACCTTC
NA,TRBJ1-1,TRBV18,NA,CASSPRGSGQAFF,TGTGCCAGCTCACCAAGGGGGTCCGGGCAAGCTTTCTTT
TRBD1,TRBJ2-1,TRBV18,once,CASSVSVPGQGYNEQFF,TGTGCCAGCTCAGTTTCCGTCCCGGGACAGGGGTACAATGAGCAGTTCTTC
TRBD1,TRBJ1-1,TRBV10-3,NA,CAISGTGTGNTEAFF,TGTGCCATCAGTGGGACAGGGACAGGTAACACTGAAGCTTTCTTT
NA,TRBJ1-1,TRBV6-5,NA,CASSYNYRTNTEAFF,TGTGCCAGCAGCTACAACTACAGGACGAACACTGAAGCTTTCTTT
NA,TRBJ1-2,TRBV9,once,CASSAVTVGDTNYGYTF,TGTGCCAGCAGCGCAGTGACGGTAGGGGATACTAACTATGGCTACACCTTC
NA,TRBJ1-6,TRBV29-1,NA,CSQKYRAGDSPLHF,TGCAGCCAAAAGTACCGGGCCGGGGATTCACCCCTCCACTTT
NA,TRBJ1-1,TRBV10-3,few,CAISGWGQGGKTEAFF,TGTGCCATCAGTGGATGGGGGCAGGGAGGGAAGACTGAAGCTTTCTTT
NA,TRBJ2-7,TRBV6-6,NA,CASSLQGNPYEQYF,TGTGCCAGCAGTCTCCAGGGGAACCCCTACGAGCAGTACTTC
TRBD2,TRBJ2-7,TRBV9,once,CASSTGLVGYEQYF,TGTGCCAGCAGTACCGGACTAGTGGGCTACGAGCAGTACTTC
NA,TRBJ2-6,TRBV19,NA,CASSIQGPGANVLTF,TGTGCCAGTAGTATACAGGGGCCTGGGGCCAACGTCCTGACTTTC
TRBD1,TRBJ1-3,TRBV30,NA,CAWSPSQGLSGNTIYF,TGTGCCTGGAGTCCCTCACAGGGGCTCTCTGGAAACACCATATATTTT
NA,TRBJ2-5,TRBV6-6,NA,CASRTTGSETQYF,TGTGCCAGCAGAACCACAGGGAGCGAGACCCAGTACTTC
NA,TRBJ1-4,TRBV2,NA,CASTLREKLFF,TGTGCCAGCACCTTGCGCGAAAAACTGTTTTTT
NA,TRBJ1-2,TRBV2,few,CASSEQGMGGYTF,TGTGCCAGCAGTGAGCAGGGGATGGGTGGCTACACCTTC
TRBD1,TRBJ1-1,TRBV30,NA,CAWSPRTGQAFF,TGTGCCTGGAGCCCAAGGACAGGGCAAGCTTTCTTT
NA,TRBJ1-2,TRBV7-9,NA,CASSLEIGGFDGYTF,TGTGCCAGCAGCTTAGAAATAGGAGGGTTTGATGGCTACACCTTC
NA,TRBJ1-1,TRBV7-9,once,CASSLGRLKNTEAFF,TGTGCCAGCAGCTTAGGTCGACTGAAGAACACTGAAGCTTTCTTT
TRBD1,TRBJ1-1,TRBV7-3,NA,CASSPLGGQTEAFF,TGTGCCAGCAGCCCCTTGGGGGGACAGACTGAAGCTTTCTTT
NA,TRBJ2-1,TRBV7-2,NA,CASTRDRYNEQFF,TGTGCCAGCACCCGGGATCGCTACAATGAGCAGTTCTTC
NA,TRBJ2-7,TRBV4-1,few,CASSFRQASSYEQYF,TGCGCCAGCAGCTTCCGACAGGCTAGCTCCTACGAGCAGTACTTC
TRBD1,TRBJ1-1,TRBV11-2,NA,CASTLTGGYTEAFF,TGTGCCAGCACCCTGACAGGGGGATACACTGAAGCTTTCTTT
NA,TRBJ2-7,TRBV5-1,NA,CASSTAGRSYEQYF,TGCGCCAGCAGCACGGCAGGCCGATCCTACGAGCAGTACTTC
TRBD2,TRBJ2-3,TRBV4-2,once,CASSQDGSGVGTDTQYF,TGTGCCAGCAGCCAAGATGGCAGCGGGGTGGGGACAGATACGCAGTATTTT
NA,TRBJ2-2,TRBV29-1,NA,CSVGHLSSGELFF,TGCAGCGTTGGACACCTGAGCTCCGGGGAGCTGTTTTTT
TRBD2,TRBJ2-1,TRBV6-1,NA,CASTGGNEQFF,TGTGCCAGCACGGGGGGTAATGAGCAGTTCTTC
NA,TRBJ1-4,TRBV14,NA,CASSVPGAEKLFF,TGTGCCAGCAGCGTACCAGGGGCGGAAAAACTGTTTTTT
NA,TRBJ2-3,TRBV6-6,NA,CATVTSHLTDTQYF,TGTGCCACCGTAACTAGCCACCTCACAGATACGCAGTATTTT
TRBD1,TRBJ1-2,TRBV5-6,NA,CASSWGGQGDRGYTF,TGTGCCAGCAGCTGGGGAGGACAGGGGGATCGTGGCTACACCTTC
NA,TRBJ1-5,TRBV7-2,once,CASSLYPGGQPQHF,TGTGCCAGCAGCTTATACCCAGGTGGACAGCCCCAGCATTTT
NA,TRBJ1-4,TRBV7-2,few,CASSLVWAPEGEKLFF,TGTGCCAGCAGCTTAGTGTGGGCACCCGAAGGTGAAAAACTGTTTTTT
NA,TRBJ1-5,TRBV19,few,CASSILRGGGGNQPQHF,TGTGCCAGTAGTATACTTAGAGGCGGGGGAGGCAATCAGCCCCAGCATTTT
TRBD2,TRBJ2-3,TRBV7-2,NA,CASSLASLAGRTDTQYF,TGTGCCAGCAGCTTGGCTTCCCTAGCGGGCCGCACAGATACGCAGTATTTT